This note documents a single T cell receptor beta chain sequence. The antigen remains undetermined. Random hexamers served to reverse transcribe roughly 0.45 to 1 ug RNA. Amplification of TCR beta CDR3 spanned 54 Vbeta and 13 Jbeta via immunoSEQ multiplex PCR. TCRdb re-derived calls from the immunoSEQ multiplex PCR reads in MiXCR, one entry per CDR3 protein. The data show 170,000 or so distinct CDR3 sequences, around 94% seen once. TEMRA cells were enriched by FACS, while CD8+ and CD4+ T cells were obtained through a negative isolation that was performed magnetically. The sample belongs to a study of CD8 T cells in Susac syndrome. Points from the study as a whole: Individuals included in the TCR sequencing and HLA analysis were acknowledged by the study to be relatively few in number. The Susac syndrome CD4+ T cell repertoires displayed no clonal expansion.

The CDR3 is made up of 12 amino acids. The germline CDR1 and CDR2 sequences are DFQATT and SNEGSKA (reference sequence). The sequencing sample was made of CD4+ T cells from PBMCs. The V gene is TRBV20-1, the J gene TRBJ1-2, with D maybe TRBD1 (6 bases). This TCR was recovered from a human donor with Susac syndrome. The CDR3 coding sequence is TGCAGGGGGGGCGCCTCGGGGTATGGCTACACCTTC. Its translation: CRGGASGYGYTF.